The 8 T cell receptor beta chains reported below all come from one sample, sequenced in a study of T cells after yellow fever vaccination. TCRdb analysed the 5' RACE reads with MiXCR anew, one entry per CDR3 protein. The data show about 630,000 distinct CDR3 sequences, roughly an eighth seen once. The specimen comprised PBMCs, sampled on the day of the yellow fever booster vaccination. The source of these receptors is a young man who received the YFV17D yellow fever vaccine.

This rearrangement joins TRBV10-3 to TRBJ2-7; D is possibly TRBD2 (6 bases). V was pared by 4 bases and J by 0 bases, with 10 bases between. Per the germline V gene, CDR1 is ENHRY and CDR2 is SYGVKD. The CDR3 totals 14 residues. Written as DNA, the CDR3 is TGTGCCATCAGTGGGGGGGACCACTCCTACGAGCAGTACTTC. Translation: CAISGGDHSYEQYF.

This clonotype was observed a handful of times. This chain links TRBV6-2 or TRBV6-3 with TRBJ2-5; D might be TRBD1 (5 bases). The CDR3 has 19 amino acids. Trimming pared 2 bases from V and 2 bases from J, leaving 24 bases between. Germline V gene data show CDR1 as MNHEY and CDR2 as SVGEGT. CDR3: CASSYHLLRISGKQETQYF. In nucleotides, the CDR3 is TGTGCCAGCAGTTACCACCTACTTAGAATTTCAGGGAAACAAGAGACCCAGTACTTC.

This clonotype was counted a few times. The rearrangement uses TRBV20-1 and TRBJ1-2; unclear D gene. The CDR3 runs to 12 residues. CDR1 DFQATT and CDR2 SNEGSKA come from the germline V gene (reference sequence). The CDR3 nucleotides read TGCATCTCTCACGCCGGCCGCTATGGCTACACCTTC. It yields the protein CISHAGRYGYTF.

This clonotype occurred a few times. The chain couples TRBV18 to TRBJ1-2, with TRBD1 matching 8 bases. The V and J ends lost 3 bases and 8 bases, in that order; junction bases with no gene match: 8. The CDR3 totals 14 residues. Germline CDR1 KGHSH, CDR2 LQKENI. The CDR3 protein is CASSPRGTGGGYTF. CDR3 sequence (DNA): TGTGCCAGCTCACCCCGAGGGACAGGTGGGGGCTACACCTTC.

Worth noting for this clonotype: Just one base apart from a much larger clone, this may be a read error. Written as DNA, the CDR3 is TGTGCCAGCAGCCTCTGGACCGGGCGGGTCGAGACTAGCGGGCGGTACAATGAGCAGTTCTTC. Its protein is CASSLWTGRVETSGRYNEQFF. The V and J genes are TRBV11-2 and TRBJ2-1; 10 bases are a match to TRBD2. V dropped 5 bases and J dropped 4; count of bases not matched to a gene: 23. Germline CDR1 SGHAT, CDR2 FQNNGV. This CDR3 comprises 21 residues.

This clonotype was counted many times. The chain couples TRBV5-4 to TRBJ2-5; no reliable D call. The CDR3 is 14 amino acids. Germline CDR1 and CDR2: SGHNT and YYREEE (reference sequence). V dropped 0 bases and J dropped 0 bases, with 6 bases sitting between them. CDR3 loop: CASSLVADQETQYF. Written as DNA, the CDR3 is TGTGCCAGCAGCTTGGTGGCCGACCAAGAGACCCAGTACTTC.

Comment on this clonotype: This may come from a read error, since a much larger clone is one base off. The chain is built from TRBV7-9 and TRBJ2-2, with D hard to call. Germline V CDR1 and CDR2: SEHNR, FQNEAQ (reference sequence). The V gene lost 2 bases and the J gene lost 7 bases, with 5 bases spanning the gap. This CDR3 contains 12 residues. The CDR3 DNA is TGTGCCAGCAGCTTATGGGTCGGGGAGCTGTTTTTT. Amino acids: CASSLWVGELFF.

At least ten counts were recorded for this clonotype. This chain links TRBV7-9 with TRBJ2-2; maybe TRBD1 (6 bases). Trimming stripped 1 base from V and 4 bases from J, with 7 bases between. Looked up from germline, CDR1 is SEHNR and CDR2 is FQNEAQ (reference sequence). The length of the CDR3 is 14 residues. CDR3 nucleotide sequence: TGTGCCAGCAGCTTAGGACAGGCCACCGGGGAGCTGTTTTTT. This encodes CASSLGQATGELFF. Full variable domain (rest looked up from reference TRBV7-9 and TRBJ2-2): DTGVSQNPRHKITKRGQNVTFRCDPISEHNRLYWYRQTLGQGPEFLTYFQNEAQLEKSRLLSDRFSAERPKGSFSTLEIQRTEQGDSAMYLCASSLGQATGELFFGEGSRLTVL.